This T cell receptor (beta chain) was identified during a study of shared clonotypes between healthy human individuals. Clones were read by immunoSEQ multiplex PCR, and TCRdb kept only the in-frame ones, dropping some. Here the sample spans around 2.1 million clones, 85% to 95% being singletons. Naive-designated CD8 cells lacked CD45RO, were positively enriched for CCR7, and omitted terminally differentiated effector memory CD45RA+ cells. V lost 4 bases to trimming and J lost 1 base, with 16 bases between them. Looked up from germline, CDR1 is SEHNR and CDR2 is FQNEAQ (reference sequence). The CDR3 is 16 residues long.

The material sequenced was naive CD8+ T cells from PBMCs. The V gene is TRBV7-9, the J gene TRBJ1-1; D is possibly TRBD1 (6 bases). This clonotype originated in a man between 18 and 29 years old in good health. Some clones in this sample may be carry-over from other donors' samples. In DNA, the CDR3 is TGTGCCAGCAGCTCCCTTTCCGGGGGCAGGAACACTGAAGCTTTCTTT. It codes for CASSSLSGGRNTEAFF.